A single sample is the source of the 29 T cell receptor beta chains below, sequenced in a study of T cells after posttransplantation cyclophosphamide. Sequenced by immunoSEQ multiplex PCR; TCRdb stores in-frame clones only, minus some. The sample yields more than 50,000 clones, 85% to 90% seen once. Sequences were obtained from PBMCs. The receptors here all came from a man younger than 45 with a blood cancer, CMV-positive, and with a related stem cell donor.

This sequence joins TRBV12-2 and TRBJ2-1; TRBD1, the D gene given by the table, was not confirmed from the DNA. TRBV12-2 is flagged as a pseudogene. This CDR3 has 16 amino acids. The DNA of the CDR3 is TGTGCAAGTCGCTTAGCAGGAGGGGGCCCCTACAATGAGCAGTTCTTC. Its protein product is CASRLAGGGPYNEQFF.

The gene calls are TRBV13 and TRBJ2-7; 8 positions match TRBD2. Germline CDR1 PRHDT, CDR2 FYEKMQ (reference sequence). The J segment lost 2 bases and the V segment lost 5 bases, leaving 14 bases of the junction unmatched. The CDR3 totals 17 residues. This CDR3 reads CASSAFFSGTSPYEQYF. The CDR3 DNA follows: TGTGCCAGCAGCGCCTTCTTCTCCGGGACTAGTCCCTACGAGCAGTACTTC. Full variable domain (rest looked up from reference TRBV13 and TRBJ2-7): AAGVIQSPRHLIKEKRETATLKCYPIPRHDTVYWYQQGPGQDPQFLISFYEKMQSDKGSIPDRFSAQQFSDYHSELNMSSLELGDSALYFCASSAFFSGTSPYEQYFGPGTRLTVT.

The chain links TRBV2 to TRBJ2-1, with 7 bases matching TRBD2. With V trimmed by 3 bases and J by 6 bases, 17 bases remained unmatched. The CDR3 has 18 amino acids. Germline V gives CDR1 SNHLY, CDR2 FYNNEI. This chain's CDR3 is CASSDGVTSRNLVNEQFF. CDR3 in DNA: TGTGCCAGCAGTGATGGGGTGACTAGCCGAAATTTGGTCAATGAGCAGTTCTTC.

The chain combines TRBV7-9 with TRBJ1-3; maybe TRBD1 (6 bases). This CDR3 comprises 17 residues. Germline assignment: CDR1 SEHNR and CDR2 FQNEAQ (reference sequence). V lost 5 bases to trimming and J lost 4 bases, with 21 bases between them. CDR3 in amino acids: CASSAIGGRRRGNTIYF. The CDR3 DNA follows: TGTGCCAGCAGCGCCATAGGGGGACGGCGGAGGGGAAACACCATATATTTT.

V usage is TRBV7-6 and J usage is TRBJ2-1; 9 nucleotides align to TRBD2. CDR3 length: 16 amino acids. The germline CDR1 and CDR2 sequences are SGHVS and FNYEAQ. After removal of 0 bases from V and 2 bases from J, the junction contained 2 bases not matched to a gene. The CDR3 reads CASSLASSGTYNEQFF. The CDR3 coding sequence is TGTGCCAGCAGCTTAGCGTCTAGCGGGACCTACAATGAGCAGTTCTTC.

Here the CDR3 DNA reads TGTGCCAGCAGTTCCCCCCACAGCACTAGCACAGATACGCAGTATTTT. It is translated as CASSSPHSTSTDTQYF. The chain uses TRBV28 and TRBJ2-3, with D unresolved. The V end was cut by 4 bases, the J end by 0 bases, with 14 bases between. Germline CDR1 reads MDHEN; CDR2 reads SYDVKM. The CDR3 spans 16 residues.

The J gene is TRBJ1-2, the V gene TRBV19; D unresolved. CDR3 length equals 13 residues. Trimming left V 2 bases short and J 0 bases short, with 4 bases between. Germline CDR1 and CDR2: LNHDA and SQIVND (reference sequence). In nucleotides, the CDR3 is TGTGCCAGTAGTATACTGTCTAACTATGGCTACACCTTC. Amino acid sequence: CASSILSNYGYTF.

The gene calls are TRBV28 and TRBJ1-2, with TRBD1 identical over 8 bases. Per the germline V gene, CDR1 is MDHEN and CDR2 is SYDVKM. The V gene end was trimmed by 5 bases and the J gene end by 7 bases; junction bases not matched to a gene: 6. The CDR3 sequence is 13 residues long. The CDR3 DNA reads TGTGCCAGCAGTCAGACAGGGGCGCGTGGCTACACCTTC. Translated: CASSQTGARGYTF.

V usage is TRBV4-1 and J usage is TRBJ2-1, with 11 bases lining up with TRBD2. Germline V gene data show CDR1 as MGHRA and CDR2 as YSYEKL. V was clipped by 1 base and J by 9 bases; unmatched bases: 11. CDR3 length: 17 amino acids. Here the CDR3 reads CASSQGSLAGGPLEQFF. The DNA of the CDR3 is TGCGCCAGCAGCCAAGGATCGTTAGCGGGAGGGCCGCTTGAGCAGTTCTTC.

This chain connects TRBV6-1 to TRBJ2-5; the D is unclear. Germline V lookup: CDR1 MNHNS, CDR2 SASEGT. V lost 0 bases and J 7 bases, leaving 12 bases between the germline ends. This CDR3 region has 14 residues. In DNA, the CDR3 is TGTGCCAGCAGTGAAGCAGGTGCTCAGGCGACCCAGTACTTC. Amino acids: CASSEAGAQATQYF.

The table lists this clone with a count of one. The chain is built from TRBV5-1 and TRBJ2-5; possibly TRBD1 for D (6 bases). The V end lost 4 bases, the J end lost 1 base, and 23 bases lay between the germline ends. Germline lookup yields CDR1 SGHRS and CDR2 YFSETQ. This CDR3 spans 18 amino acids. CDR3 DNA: TGCGCCAGCAGCCCAAATCGAGAGGCACAGGGATTCCAAGAGACCCAGTACTTC. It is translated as CASSPNREAQGFQETQYF.

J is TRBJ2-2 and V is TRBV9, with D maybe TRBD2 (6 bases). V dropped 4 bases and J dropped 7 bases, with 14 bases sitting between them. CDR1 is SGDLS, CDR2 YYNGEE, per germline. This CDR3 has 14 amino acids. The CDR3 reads CASSPRLVGGELFF. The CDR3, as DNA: TGTGCCAGCAGCCCGCGACTAGTTGGCGGGGAGCTGTTTTTT.

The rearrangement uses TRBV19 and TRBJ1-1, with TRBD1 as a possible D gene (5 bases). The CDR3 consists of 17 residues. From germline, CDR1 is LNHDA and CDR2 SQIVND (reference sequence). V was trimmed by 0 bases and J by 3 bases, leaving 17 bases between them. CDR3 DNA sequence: TGTGCCAGTAGTATAGAAGTGGGGGGAGGATCCGACACTGAAGCTTTCTTT. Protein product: CASSIEVGGGSDTEAFF.

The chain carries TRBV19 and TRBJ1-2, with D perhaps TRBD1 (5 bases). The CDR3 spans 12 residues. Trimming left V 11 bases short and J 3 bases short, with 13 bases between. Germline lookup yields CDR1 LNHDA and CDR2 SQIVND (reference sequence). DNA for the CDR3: TGTGCCTCAGGCCAGGGCTACTATGGCTACACCTTC. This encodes CASGQGYYGYTF.

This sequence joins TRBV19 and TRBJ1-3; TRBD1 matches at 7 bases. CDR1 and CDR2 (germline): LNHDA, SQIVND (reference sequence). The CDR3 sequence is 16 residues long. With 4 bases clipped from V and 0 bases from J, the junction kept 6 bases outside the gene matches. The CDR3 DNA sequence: TGTGCCAGTAGTAGTCGGGGACAGCCCTCTGGAAACACCATATATTTT. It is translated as CASSSRGQPSGNTIYF.

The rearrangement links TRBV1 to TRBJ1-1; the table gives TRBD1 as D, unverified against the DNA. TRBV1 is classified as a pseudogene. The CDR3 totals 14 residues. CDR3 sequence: CTSRTGDMNTEAFF. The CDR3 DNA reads TGCACCAGCAGGACAGGGGATATGAACACTGAAGCTTTCTTT.

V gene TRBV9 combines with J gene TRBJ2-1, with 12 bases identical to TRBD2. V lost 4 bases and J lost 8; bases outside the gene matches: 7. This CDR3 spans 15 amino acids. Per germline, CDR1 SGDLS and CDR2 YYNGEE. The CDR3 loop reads CASSPQTSGSYEQFF. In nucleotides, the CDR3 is TGTGCCAGCAGCCCCCAGACTAGCGGGAGTTATGAGCAGTTCTTC.

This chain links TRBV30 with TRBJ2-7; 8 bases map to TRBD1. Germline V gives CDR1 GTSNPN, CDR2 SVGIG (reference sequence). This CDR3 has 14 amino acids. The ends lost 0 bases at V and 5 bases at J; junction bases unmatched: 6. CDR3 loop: CAWSVSRGQNEQYF. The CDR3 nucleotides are TGTGCCTGGAGTGTCAGCAGGGGGCAGAACGAGCAGTACTTC.

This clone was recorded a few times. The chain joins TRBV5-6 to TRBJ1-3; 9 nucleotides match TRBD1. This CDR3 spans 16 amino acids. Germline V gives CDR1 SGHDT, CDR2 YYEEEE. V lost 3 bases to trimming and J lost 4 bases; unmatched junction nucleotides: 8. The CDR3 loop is CASSWGQGSTGNTIYF. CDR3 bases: TGTGCCAGCAGCTGGGGACAGGGTTCGACCGGAAACACCATATATTTT.

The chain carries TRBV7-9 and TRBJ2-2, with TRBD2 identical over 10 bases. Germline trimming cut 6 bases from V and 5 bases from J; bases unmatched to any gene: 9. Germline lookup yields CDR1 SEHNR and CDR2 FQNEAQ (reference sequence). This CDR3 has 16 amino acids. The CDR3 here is CASRLGGLAETGELFF. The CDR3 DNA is TGTGCCAGCAGACTTGGCGGACTAGCGGAAACCGGGGAGCTGTTTTTT.

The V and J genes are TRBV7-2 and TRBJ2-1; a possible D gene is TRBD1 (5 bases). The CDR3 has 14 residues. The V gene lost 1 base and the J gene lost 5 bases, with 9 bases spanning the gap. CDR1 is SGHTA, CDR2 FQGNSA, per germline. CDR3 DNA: TGTGCCAGCAGCTTAGGCAGGGCTAACAATGAGCAGTTCTTC. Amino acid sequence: CASSLGRANNEQFF.

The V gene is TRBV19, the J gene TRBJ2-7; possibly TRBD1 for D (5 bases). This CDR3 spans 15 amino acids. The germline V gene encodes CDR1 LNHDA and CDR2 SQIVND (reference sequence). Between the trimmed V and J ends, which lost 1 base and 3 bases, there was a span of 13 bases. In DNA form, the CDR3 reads TGTGCCAGTAGTATAGGGGGCAGGTTGAGCTACGAGCAGTACTTC. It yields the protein CASSIGGRLSYEQYF. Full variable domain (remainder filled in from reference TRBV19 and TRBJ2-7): DGGITQSPKYLFRKEGQNVTLSCEQNLNHDAMYWYRQDPGQGLRLIYYSQIVNDFQKGDIAEGYSVSREKKESFPLTVTSAQKNPTAFYLCASSIGGRLSYEQYFGPGTRLTVT.

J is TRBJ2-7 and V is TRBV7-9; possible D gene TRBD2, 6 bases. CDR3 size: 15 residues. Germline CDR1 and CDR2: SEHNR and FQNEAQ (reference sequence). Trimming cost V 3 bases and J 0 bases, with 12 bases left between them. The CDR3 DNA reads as TGTGCCAGCAGCTTTGGGGGGACTCTCTCCTACGAGCAGTACTTC. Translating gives CASSFGGTLSYEQYF. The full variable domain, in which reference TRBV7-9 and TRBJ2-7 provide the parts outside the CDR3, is DTGVSQNPRHKITKRGQNVTFRCDPISEHNRLYWYRQTLGQGPEFLTYFQNEAQLEKSRLLSDRFSAERPKGSFSTLEIQRTEQGDSAMYLCASSFGGTLSYEQYFGPGTRLTVT.

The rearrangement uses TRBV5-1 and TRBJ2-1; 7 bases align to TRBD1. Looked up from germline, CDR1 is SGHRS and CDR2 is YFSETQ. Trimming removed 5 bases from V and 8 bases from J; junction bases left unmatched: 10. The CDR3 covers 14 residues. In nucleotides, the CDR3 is TGCGCCAGCAGGCCCGACAGGGAATGGGATGAGCAGTTCTTC. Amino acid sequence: CASRPDREWDEQFF. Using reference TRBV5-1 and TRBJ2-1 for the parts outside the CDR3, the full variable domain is KAGVTQTPRYLIKTRGQQVTLSCSPISGHRSVSWYQQTPGQGLQFLFEYFSETQRNKGNFPGRFSGRQFSNSRSEMNVSTLELGDSALYLCASRPDREWDEQFFGPGTRLTVL.

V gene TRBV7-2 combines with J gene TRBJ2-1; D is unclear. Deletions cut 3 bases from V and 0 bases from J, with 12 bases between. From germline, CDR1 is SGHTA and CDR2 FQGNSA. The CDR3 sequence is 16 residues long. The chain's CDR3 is CASSFQRLSSYNEQFF. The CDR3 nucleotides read TGTGCCAGCAGCTTCCAGCGACTGAGCTCCTACAATGAGCAGTTCTTC.

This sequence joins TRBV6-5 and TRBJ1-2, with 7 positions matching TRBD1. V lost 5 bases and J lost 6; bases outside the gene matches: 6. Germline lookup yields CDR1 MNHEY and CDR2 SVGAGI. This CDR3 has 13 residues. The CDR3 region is CASSPRDSNGYTF. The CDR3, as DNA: TGTGCCAGCAGTCCGAGGGACAGTAATGGCTACACCTTC.

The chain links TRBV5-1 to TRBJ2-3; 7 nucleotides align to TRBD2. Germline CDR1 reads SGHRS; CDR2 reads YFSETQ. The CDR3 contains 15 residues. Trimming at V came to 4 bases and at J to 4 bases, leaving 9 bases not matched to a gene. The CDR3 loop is CASSVGGGAADTQYF. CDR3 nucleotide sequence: TGCGCCAGCAGCGTGGGGGGGGGAGCGGCAGATACGCAGTATTTT.

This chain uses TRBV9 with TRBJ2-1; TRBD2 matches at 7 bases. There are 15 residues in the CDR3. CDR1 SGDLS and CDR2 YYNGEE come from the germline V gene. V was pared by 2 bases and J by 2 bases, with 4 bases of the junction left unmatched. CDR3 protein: CASSVAGLPYNEQFF. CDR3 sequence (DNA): TGTGCCAGCAGCGTCGCGGGACTACCCTACAATGAGCAGTTCTTC.

CDR3 coding DNA: TGTGCCAGCAGCTTGGGGACAGGGGGCGGTGGCTACACCTTC. It is translated as CASSLGTGGGGYTF. The chain has TRBV5-6 and TRBJ1-2; 11 bases are shared with TRBD1. The CDR3 is 14 amino acids. The germline V gene encodes CDR1 SGHDT and CDR2 YYEEEE. J lost 7 bases, V lost 0 bases, and 2 bases had no gene match. Full variable domain (outside the CDR3, taken from reference TRBV5-6 and TRBJ1-2): DAGVTQSPTHLIKTRGQQVTLRCSPKSGHDTVSWYQQALGQGPQFIFQYYEEEERQRGNFPDRFSGHQFPNYSSELNVNALLLGDSALYLCASSLGTGGGGYTFGSGTRLTVV.